This T cell receptor (beta chain) was sequenced for a study of glioma-infiltrating T cells. The iRepertoire nested amplicon-rescue multiplex PCR amplified TCR alpha and beta CDR3s from RNA. TCRdb recomputed calls from the multiplex PCR reads with MiXCR, one row per CDR3 protein. The table includes about 130,000 distinct CDR3 sequences, roughly 24% detected once. Germline-derived CDR1 and CDR2 are MDHEN and SYDVKM. Trimming left V 1 base short and J 2 bases short, with 9 bases between. The CDR3 covers 14 residues. This clonotype was picked up many times. This rearrangement joins TRBV28 to TRBJ2-7; D is ambiguous. The TCR sequence derives from a human donor with low-grade glioma or glioblastoma, undergoing nonglioma brain surgery, or in good health (not recorded which). Input material: glioma tissue, nonneoplastic brain tissue, or PBMCs (not recorded which). The CDR3 protein is CASSLSVGTYEQYF. The CDR3 nucleotides read TGTGCCAGCAGTTTATCGGTCGGTACCTACGAGCAGTACTTC.